Included here is one T cell receptor beta chain sequence, with context. Germline V CDR1 and CDR2: DFQATT, SNEGSKA (reference sequence). This CDR3 is built from 18 residues. J was trimmed by 13 bases and V by 3 bases; bases with no gene match: 24. Using a J-beta primer mix together with a sample-barcoded 5' primer, a second PCR was run for about 6 to 12 cycles. MiXCR was run by TCRdb on the 5' RACE reads, yielding one entry per CDR3 protein. The profile shows about 930,000 distinct CDR3 sequences, almost 30% of them singletons. The sample originates from a study of blood T cells in healthy people across ages. Overall study context: The capture of about one barcoded beta molecule per two T cells was achieved by template switching.

Separately, the same data were catalogued under a study of T cells of mothers and their children. From that second work: Study donors consisted of a few healthy Caucasian mothers and their six children. In both related and unrelated pairs, TCR recombination output is shaped similarly by thymic selection.

Input material: blood. The chain links TRBV20-1 to TRBJ2-4, with TRBD2 matching 10 bases. The TCR sequence derives from a woman in her forties in good health. CDR3 sequence reads: CSASGVGVLAGEYNEQYF. Here the CDR3 DNA reads TGCAGTGCTAGTGGGGTGGGGGTCCTAGCGGGGGAGTACAATGAGCAGTACTTC.